This T cell receptor (beta chain) appears in the sequencing data of a study of shared clonotypes between healthy human individuals. Deletions cut 3 bases from V and 4 bases from J, with 14 bases between. The CDR3 loop spans 15 amino acids. CDR1 MNHEY and CDR2 SMNVEV come from the germline V gene (reference sequence). Sequenced by immunoSEQ multiplex PCR; TCRdb stores in-frame clones only, minus some. This sample has around 2,100,000 clones, with 85% to 95% found just once. Naive CD8 cells, CD45RO-negative and positively selected for CCR7, excluded terminally differentiated effector memory CD45RA+ cells. Within Nashville, Tennessee resided all donors, each a Caucasian adult.

Sequencing input: naive CD8+ T cells sorted from blood. V is TRBV27 and J is TRBJ2-3; possibly TRBD2 for D (6 bases). The sequence was collected from a man between 18 and 35 years old in good health. The CDR3 sequence: CASSLMAGLSDTQYF. CDR3 coding DNA: TGTGCCAGCAGTTTGATGGCGGGACTCTCAGATACGCAGTATTTT.